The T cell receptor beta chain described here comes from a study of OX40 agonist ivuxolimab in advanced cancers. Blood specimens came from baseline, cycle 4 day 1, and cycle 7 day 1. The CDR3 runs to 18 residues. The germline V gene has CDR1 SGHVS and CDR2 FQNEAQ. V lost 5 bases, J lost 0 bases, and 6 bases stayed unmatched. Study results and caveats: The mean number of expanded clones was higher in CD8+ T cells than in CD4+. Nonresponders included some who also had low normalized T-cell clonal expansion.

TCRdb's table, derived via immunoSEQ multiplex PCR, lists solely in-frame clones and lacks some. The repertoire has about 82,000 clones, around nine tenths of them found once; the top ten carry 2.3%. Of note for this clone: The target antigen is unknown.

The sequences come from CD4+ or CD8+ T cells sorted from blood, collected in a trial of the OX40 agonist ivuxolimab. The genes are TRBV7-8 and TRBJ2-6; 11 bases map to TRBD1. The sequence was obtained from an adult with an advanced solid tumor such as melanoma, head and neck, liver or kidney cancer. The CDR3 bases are TGTGCCAGCAGCCCTCCGGGACAGGGGGGCTCTGGGGCCAACGTCCTGACTTTC. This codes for CASSPPGQGGSGANVLTF.